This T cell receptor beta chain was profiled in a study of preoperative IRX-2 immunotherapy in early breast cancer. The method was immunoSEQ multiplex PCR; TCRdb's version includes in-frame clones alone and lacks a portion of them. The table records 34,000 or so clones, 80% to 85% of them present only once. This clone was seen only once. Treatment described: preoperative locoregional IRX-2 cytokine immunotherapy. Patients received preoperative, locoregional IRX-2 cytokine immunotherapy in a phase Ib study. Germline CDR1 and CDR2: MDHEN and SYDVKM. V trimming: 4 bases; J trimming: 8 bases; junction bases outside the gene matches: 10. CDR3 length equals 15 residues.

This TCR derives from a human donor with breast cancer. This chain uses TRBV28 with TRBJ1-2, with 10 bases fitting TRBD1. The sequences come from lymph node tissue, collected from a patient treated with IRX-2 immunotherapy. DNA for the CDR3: TGTGCCAGCAGTTCCCCCGGGACAGGGGAGGGAGGCTACACCTTC. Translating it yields CASSSPGTGEGGYTF.